Presented here are 5 T cell receptor beta chains from one specimen sequenced in a study of OX40 agonist ivuxolimab in advanced cancers. The table came from immunoSEQ multiplex PCR; TCRdb's copy has only in-frame clones and leaves some out. The table shows more than 65,000 clones, with approximately 89% occurring only once. The sample here was CD4+ or CD8+ T cells sorted from blood, taken in a trial of the OX40 agonist ivuxolimab. These receptors were taken from an adult with an advanced solid tumor such as melanoma, head and neck, liver or kidney cancer.

The chain combines TRBV7-8 with TRBJ1-1; TRBD1 matches at 9 bases. Per germline, CDR1 SGHVS and CDR2 FQNEAQ. J lost 4 bases, V lost 4 bases, and 10 bases had no gene match. The CDR3 extends over 16 amino acids. CDR3 protein: CASSSQGARISTEAFF. The CDR3 nucleotides read TGTGCCAGCAGCTCACAGGGGGCGCGTATCAGCACTGAAGCTTTCTTT.

The J gene is TRBJ2-7, the V gene TRBV5-8; 9 bases agree with TRBD1. Germline V CDR1 and CDR2: SGHTS, YDEGEE. This CDR3 contains 17 residues. Trimming removed 4 bases from V and 3 bases from J; junction bases left unmatched: 14. The CDR3 region has the DNA TGTGCCAGCAGCATCAAACACGGGACAGGGCTGGACTACGAGCAGTACTTC. It is translated as CASSIKHGTGLDYEQYF. The full variable domain, in which reference TRBV5-8 and TRBJ2-7 provide the parts outside the CDR3, is EAGVTQSPTHLIKTRGQQATLRCSPISGHTSVYWYQQALGLGLQFLLWYDEGEERNRGNFPPRFSGRQFPNYSSELNVNALELEDSALYLCASSIKHGTGLDYEQYFGPGTRLTVT.

The chain links TRBV5-1 to TRBJ1-1; D is possibly TRBD1 (5 bases). V gave up 2 bases and J gave up 2 bases, with 10 bases separating them. CDR1 is SGHRS, CDR2 YFSETQ, per germline. The CDR3 is made up of 14 amino acids. The CDR3 here is CASSLNTGNTEAFF. CDR3 DNA sequence: TGCGCCAGCAGCTTAAATACAGGAAACACTGAAGCTTTCTTT.

The V gene is TRBV4-2, the J gene TRBJ1-2; D is undetermined. Trimming took off 0 bases at V and 6 bases at J, with 11 bases between the two ends. The CDR3 is made up of 14 amino acids. Germline V gene data show CDR1 as LGHNA and CDR2 as YNFKEQ. CDR3 region: CASSQDSPRNGYTF. In DNA form, the CDR3 reads TGTGCCAGCAGCCAAGATTCCCCCAGAAATGGCTACACCTTC.

This rearrangement joins TRBV27 to TRBJ1-2, with TRBD1 as a possible D gene (6 bases). Trimming pared 0 bases from V and 5 bases from J, leaving 13 bases between. Germline assignment: CDR1 MNHEY and CDR2 SMNVEV (reference sequence). The CDR3 extends over 15 amino acids. The CDR3 region has the DNA TGTGCCAGCAGTTTATCGGCCGGGACAACTTATGGCTACACCTTC. It codes for CASSLSAGTTYGYTF.